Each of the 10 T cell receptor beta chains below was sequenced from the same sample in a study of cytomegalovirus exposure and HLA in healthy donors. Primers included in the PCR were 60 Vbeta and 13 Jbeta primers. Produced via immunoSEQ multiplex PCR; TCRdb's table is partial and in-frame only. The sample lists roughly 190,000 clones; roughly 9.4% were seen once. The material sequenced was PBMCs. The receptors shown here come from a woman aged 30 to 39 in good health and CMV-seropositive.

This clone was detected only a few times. The CDR3 region has the DNA TGTGCCAGTAGTATAGCACAGGCCACTAATGAAAAACTGTTTTTT. Encoded protein: CASSIAQATNEKLFF. This chain connects TRBV19 to TRBJ1-4; possibly TRBD1 for D (5 bases). Germline CDR1 LNHDA, CDR2 SQIVND (reference sequence). With 1 base removed from V and 2 bases from J, the gap between germline ends came to 8 bases. The length of the CDR3 is 15 residues. Complete variable domain (other parts from reference TRBV19 and TRBJ1-4): DGGITQSPKYLFRKEGQNVTLSCEQNLNHDAMYWYRQDPGQGLRLIYYSQIVNDFQKGDIAEGYSVSREKKESFPLTVTSAQKNPTAFYLCASSIAQATNEKLFFGSGTQLSVL.

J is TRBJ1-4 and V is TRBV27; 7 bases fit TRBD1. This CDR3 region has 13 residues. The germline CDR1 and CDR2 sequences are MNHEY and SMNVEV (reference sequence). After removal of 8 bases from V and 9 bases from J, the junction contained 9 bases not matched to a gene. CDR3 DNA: TGTGCCAGCTATTTGACAGGGTCTAAAAAACTGTTTTTT. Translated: CASYLTGSKKLFF.

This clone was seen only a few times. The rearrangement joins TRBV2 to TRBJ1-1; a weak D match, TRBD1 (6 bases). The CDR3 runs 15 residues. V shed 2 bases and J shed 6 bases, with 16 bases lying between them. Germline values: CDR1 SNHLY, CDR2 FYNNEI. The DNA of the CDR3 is TGTGCCAGCAGTGAATGGACAGCTTTTGACGCTGAAGCTTTCTTT. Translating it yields CASSEWTAFDAEAFF. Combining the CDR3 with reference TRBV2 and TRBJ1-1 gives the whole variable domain EPEVTQTPSHQVTQMGQEVILRCVPISNHLYFYWYRQILGQKVEFLVSFYNNEISEKSEIFDDQFSVERPDGSNFTLKIRSTKLEDSAMYFCASSEWTAFDAEAFFGQGTRLTVV.

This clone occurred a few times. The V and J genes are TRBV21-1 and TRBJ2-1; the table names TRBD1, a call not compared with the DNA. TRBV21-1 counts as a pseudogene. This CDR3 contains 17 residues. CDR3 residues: CASSTKTRQGAYNEQFF. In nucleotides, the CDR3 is TGTGCCAGCAGCACTAAGACCCGACAGGGGGCCTACAATGAGCAGTTCTTC.

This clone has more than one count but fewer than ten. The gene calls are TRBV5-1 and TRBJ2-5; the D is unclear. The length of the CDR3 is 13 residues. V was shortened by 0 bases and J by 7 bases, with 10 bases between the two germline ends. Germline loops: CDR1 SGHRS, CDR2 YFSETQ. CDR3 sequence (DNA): TGCGCCAGCAGCTTGGGACTCGCCAGGACCCAGTACTTC. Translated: CASSLGLARTQYF. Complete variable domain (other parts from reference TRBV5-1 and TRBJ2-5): KAGVTQTPRYLIKTRGQQVTLSCSPISGHRSVSWYQQTPGQGLQFLFEYFSETQRNKGNFPGRFSGRQFSNSRSEMNVSTLELGDSALYLCASSLGLARTQYFGPGTRLLVL.

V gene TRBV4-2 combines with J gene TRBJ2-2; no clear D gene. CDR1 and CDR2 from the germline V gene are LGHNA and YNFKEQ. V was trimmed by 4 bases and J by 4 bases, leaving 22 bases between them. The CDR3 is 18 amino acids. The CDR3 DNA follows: TGTGCCAGCAGCCCCCTTGGAACGGAGACCGCCCTCACCGGGGAGCTGTTTTTT. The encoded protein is CASSPLGTETALTGELFF.

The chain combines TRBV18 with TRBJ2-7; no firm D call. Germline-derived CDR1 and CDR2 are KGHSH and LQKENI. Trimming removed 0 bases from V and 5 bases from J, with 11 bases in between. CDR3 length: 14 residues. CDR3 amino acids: CASSPPAGGNEQYF. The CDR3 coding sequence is TGTGCCAGCTCACCACCTGCTGGCGGTAACGAGCAGTACTTC. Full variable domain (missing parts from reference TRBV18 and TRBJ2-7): NAGVMQNPRHLVRRRGQEARLRCSPMKGHSHVYWYRQLPEEGLKFMVYLQKENIIDESGMPKERFSAEFPKEGPSILRIQQVVRGDSAAYFCASSPPAGGNEQYFGPGTRLTVT.

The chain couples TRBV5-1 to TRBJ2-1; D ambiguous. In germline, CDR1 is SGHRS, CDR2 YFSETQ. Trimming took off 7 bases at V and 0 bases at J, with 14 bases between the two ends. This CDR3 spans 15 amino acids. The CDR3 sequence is CASSTPPSSYNEQFF. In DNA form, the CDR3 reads TGCGCCAGCTCGACGCCTCCTAGCTCCTACAATGAGCAGTTCTTC.

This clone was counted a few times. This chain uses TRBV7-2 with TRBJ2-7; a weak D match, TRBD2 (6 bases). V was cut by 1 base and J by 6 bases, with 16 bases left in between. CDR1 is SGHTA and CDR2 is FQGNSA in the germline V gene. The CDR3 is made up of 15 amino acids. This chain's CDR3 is CASSLGLGGWGEQYF. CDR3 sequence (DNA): TGTGCCAGCAGCTTAGGGTTGGGAGGTTGGGGCGAGCAGTACTTC.

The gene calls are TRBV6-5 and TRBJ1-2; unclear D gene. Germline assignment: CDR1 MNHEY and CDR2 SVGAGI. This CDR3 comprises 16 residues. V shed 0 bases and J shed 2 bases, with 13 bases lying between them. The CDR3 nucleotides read TGTGCCAGCAGTTACTCGAGCGGGAAGCGCAACTATGGCTACACCTTC. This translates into CASSYSSGKRNYGYTF.